Presented here are 9 T cell receptor beta chains from one specimen sequenced in a study of blood T cell repertoires in COVID-19. The protocol was immunoSEQ multiplex PCR, while the TCRdb copy is restricted to in-frame clones and leaves out a portion. The table shows some 200,000 clones, with about 78% occurring only once. Material for sequencing was peripheral blood. These receptors were collected from a woman between 70 and 85 years old with acute or convalescent COVID-19.

The CDR3 is CATSDPPYPTSGGTDTQYF. The CDR3 DNA reads TGTGCCACCAGTGATCCCCCGTATCCGACTAGCGGGGGCACAGATACGCAGTATTTT. The rearrangement joins TRBV24-1 to TRBJ2-3; 11 bases are shared with TRBD2. Germline V gene sequence: CDR1 KGHDR, CDR2 SFDVKD. Trimming took 3 bases from V and 1 from J; bases not matched to a gene: 11. The length of the CDR3 is 19 residues.

J is TRBJ2-7 and V is TRBV27, with no clear D. V lost 6 bases to trimming and J lost 6 bases, with 21 bases between them. The germline V gene has CDR1 MNHEY and CDR2 SMNVEV (reference sequence). CDR3 length: 15 residues. The CDR3 spells CASSLLLGSLGEQYF. The CDR3 DNA sequence: TGTGCCAGCAGCCTCCTGTTGGGTAGCCTAGGCGAGCAGTACTTC.

V is TRBV7-2 and J is TRBJ1-5; D is perhaps TRBD1 (6 bases). Trimming cost V 5 bases and J 0 bases, with 11 bases left between them. The CDR3 extends over 15 amino acids. Germline V lookup: CDR1 SGHTA, CDR2 FQGNSA. This chain's CDR3 is CASSEGDYSNQPQHF. CDR3 bases: TGTGCCAGCAGCGAGGGGGACTATAGCAATCAGCCCCAGCATTTT. Drawing the rest from reference TRBV7-2 and TRBJ1-5, the complete variable domain is GAGVSQSPSNKVTEKGKDVELRCDPISGHTALYWYRQSLGQGLEFLIYFQGNSAPDKSGLPSDRFSAERTGGSVSTLTIQRTQQEDSAVYLCASSEGDYSNQPQHFGDGTRLSIL.

The chain carries TRBV19 and TRBJ2-5; D possibly corresponds to TRBD1 (6 bases). The CDR3 length is 14 residues. Germline CDR1 is LNHDA and CDR2 is SQIVND (reference sequence). The V end lost 5 bases, the J end lost 4 bases, and 14 bases lay between the germline ends. The CDR3 region is CASSQTGIGETQYF. The CDR3 DNA reads TGTGCCAGTAGTCAAACAGGGATTGGAGAGACCCAGTACTTC.

The V and J genes are TRBV5-4 and TRBJ2-7; D not resolved. With 4 bases removed from V and 2 bases from J, the gap between germline ends came to 4 bases. CDR1 and CDR2 (germline): SGHNT, YYREEE (reference sequence). This CDR3 contains 11 residues. The CDR3 reads CASSSAYEQYV. The CDR3, as DNA: TGTGCCAGCAGCAGCGCCTACGAGCAGTACGTC.

V is TRBV2 and J is TRBJ1-5; TRBD1 aligns across 8 bases. The junction had 9 bases not matched to a gene; V was cut back by 7 bases and J by 7 bases. CDR3 length: 14 amino acids. Germline V gene sequence: CDR1 SNHLY, CDR2 FYNNEI. The CDR3 nucleotides read TGTGCCAGCACCGCGACAGGGGACAGACAGCCCCAGCATTTT. As protein: CASTATGDRQPQHF.

The CDR3 protein is CASSQVGGLGSSGNTIYF. The DNA for the CDR3 is TGTGCCAGCAGCCAAGTAGGCGGACTGGGGAGCTCTGGAAACACCATATATTTT. This chain links TRBV3-1 (or the pseudogene TRBV3-2) with TRBJ1-3; no clear D gene. Germline V gene data show CDR1 as LGHDT and CDR2 as YNNKEL (reference sequence). Trimming removed 1 base from V and 0 bases from J, with 16 bases in between. The CDR3 loop spans 18 amino acids.

The chain combines TRBV19 with TRBJ2-3; D is unclear. V was cut by 7 bases and J by 0 bases, with 17 bases left in between. The CDR3 contains 16 residues. The germline V gene has CDR1 LNHDA and CDR2 SQIVND (reference sequence). The CDR3 region is CASTDRGGSSTDTQYF. CDR3 nucleotides: TGTGCCAGTACCGACCGTGGCGGATCTAGCACAGATACGCAGTATTTT.

The genes are TRBV30 and TRBJ2-1, with TRBD2 matching over 14 bases. The length of the CDR3 is 14 residues. Germline V gene data show CDR1 as GTSNPN and CDR2 as SVGIG (reference sequence). V dropped 7 bases and J dropped 9; count of bases not matched to a gene: 8. The CDR3 coding sequence is TGTGCCTTTACTCGGACTAGCGGGGGGTTTGAGCAGTTCTTC. Translated: CAFTRTSGGFEQFF. The full variable domain, in which reference TRBV30 and TRBJ2-1 provide the parts outside the CDR3, is SQTIHQWPATLVQPVGSPLSLECTVEGTSNPNLYWYRQAAGRGLQLLFYSVGIGQISSEVPQNLSASRPQDRQFILSSKKLLLSDSGFYLCAFTRTSGGFEQFFGPGTRLTVL.